Listed below are T cell receptor beta chains from one sample, sequenced in a study of human T cells and chemical hapten exposure. TCRdb independently ran MiXCR on the RACE reads; one entry per CDR3 protein. The sample shows some 360,000 distinct CDR3 sequences, approximately 5% of them seen only once. The starting material was whole blood, obtained in connection with sensitization to the hapten diphenylcyclopropenone (DPC). The receptors come from a woman in her forties or fifties with alopecia areata. Some clones in this sample may be carry-over from other donors' samples. Each CDR3 is given without its conserved first and last residue.

j_call v_call cdr3_aa
TRBJ2-1 TRBV4-3 ASSQDGTSGRGSYNEQF
TRBJ2-5 TRBV7-8 ASSSNSGDGQTQY
TRBJ2-1 TRBV11-2 ASSLFGGQGEQF
TRBJ1-6 TRBV5-4 ASSLWTSPMSSYNSPLH
TRBJ2-6 TRBV6-2/TRBV6-3 ASSAGTASSGANVLT
TRBJ1-1 TRBV7-8 ASSFRDTGTEAF
TRBJ1-1 TRBV6-1 ASPRGQENTEAF
TRBJ1-1 TRBV7-9 ASSLQQGNTEAF
TRBJ2-3 TRBV12-3/TRBV12-4 ASSLLATDTQY
TRBJ2-5 TRBV5-1 ASSLPGGGAKTQY
TRBJ1-1 TRBV30 ACCNSLNTEAF
TRBJ2-5 TRBV10-3 AISGGEKEETQY
TRBJ2-3 TRBV20-1 SARPGLGGTDTQY
TRBJ2-7 TRBV28 ASSFDLYEQY
TRBJ2-5 TRBV5-1 ASSLAGPRGIGETQY
TRBJ1-2 TRBV29-1 SVPGQGESGYT
TRBJ1-1 TRBV28 ASRPGTEAEAF
TRBJ2-5 TRBV5-1 ASSSLAGASQETQY
TRBJ1-1 TRBV7-2 ASSPQRLEAF
TRBJ2-7 TRBV3-1 ASSHVGTGSYEQY
TRBJ2-7 TRBV6-1 ALGQVYEQY
TRBJ2-1 TRBV3-1 ASSLQAGTPQF
TRBJ2-5 TRBV27 ASSLKGLAGRTQY
TRBJ1-2 TRBV5-1 ASSLRTGGDGYT
TRBJ1-5 TRBV19 ASSIQQGDQPQH
TRBJ2-7 TRBV3-1 ASSQTVNEQY
TRBJ1-1 TRBV29-1 SVETGADTEAF
TRBJ1-2 TRBV5-1 ASSLEQGPSSYT
TRBJ2-5 TRBV5-1 ASTDSRPGPQY
TRBJ1-5 TRBV3-1 ASSRGDQEPQH
TRBJ2-7 TRBV20-1 SASSGGAPRYEQY
TRBJ2-7 TRBV28 ASSPPGQSSYEQY
TRBJ2-3 TRBV7-2 ASDTQY
TRBJ2-7 TRBV7-2 ASSEAGPFYEQY
TRBJ1-5 TRBV20-1 SVPLSGGSNQPQH
TRBJ1-1 TRBV20-1 SASNQNTEAF
TRBJ2-7 TRBV5-1 ASSLEDPYEQY
TRBJ2-7 TRBV12-3/TRBV12-4 ASSSPSGALSYEQY
TRBJ2-7 TRBV12-3/TRBV12-4 ASSLTGQDYEQY
TRBJ2-3 TRBV7-8 ASSSPGLATDTQY
TRBJ2-7 TRBV10-3 AIRAGYEQY
TRBJ1-2 TRBV20-1 SAMDPRYYGYT
TRBJ2-3 TRBV28 ASSKTGWGDTQY
TRBJ1-1 TRBV20-1 SARTGSMNTEAF
TRBJ1-6 TRBV5-1 ASSPVGREEAYNSPLH
TRBJ2-6 TRBV7-9 ASRLDSSGANVLT
TRBJ2-3 TRBV4-1 ASSQFSGGGTDTQY
TRBJ2-3 TRBV29-1 TSDGGEGDTQY
TRBJ2-7 TRBV4-2 ASSQAAAISYEQY
TRBJ2-2 TRBV6-2/TRBV6-3 ASSRQGGELF
TRBJ2-7 TRBV4-1 ASSQAVGRNYEQY
TRBJ2-7 TRBV18 ASSQQDRVDEQY
TRBJ2-3 TRBV5-1 ASSPQVLAGQDTQY
TRBJ1-1 TRBV2 ASGGEFDTEAF
TRBJ1-1 TRBV2 ASSGPTGGTNTEAF